This T cell receptor (beta chain) was profiled in a study of blood T cell repertoires in COVID-19. Study summary: Collection of acute and convalescent COVID-19 samples took place in the United States, Italy and Spain. PBMCs, B-cell-depleted T cells, or T cells were the source of the cDNA or gDNA that made up the material.

This CDR3 comprises 16 residues. Germline V gene sequence: CDR1 SGHRS, CDR2 YFSETQ. V was clipped by 3 bases and J by 2 bases; unmatched bases: 9. Original data processing: For nucleated cells, counts were estimated from reference gene primer amplification. Repertoires were generated with immunoSEQ multiplex PCR, while TCRdb's copy carries only in-frame clones and drops some. V and J calls and clone size follow that table, whereas D and trimming were derived from the DNA. This table has roughly 84,000 clones, just under 80% appearing once. This clonotype was sampled from a man in his sixties with COVID-19, enrolled during active disease. The source material was peripheral blood. V gene TRBV5-1 combines with J gene TRBJ2-7; TRBD2 matches at 9 bases. The CDR3 nucleotides read TGCGCCAGCAGCTGGACCTTAGCGGGGGACCCCTACGAGCAGTACTTC. As protein: CASSWTLAGDPYEQYF.